The source of this T cell receptor (beta chain) is a study of T-cell memory formation after mild COVID-19. Study-wide background: Largely, TCR clusters stayed within a single donor. General study results and limits: Some clones that responded were present in memory (sampled pre-infection), which suggests cross-reactive memory joined. Later expanders leaned CD4+, whereas clones that contracted between day 15 and 85 were balanced CD4/CD8.

MiXCR was run by TCRdb on the 5' RACE reads, yielding one entry per CDR3 protein. This table holds 65,000 to 90,000 distinct CDR3 sequences, approximately 15% found once. This CDR3 spans 18 amino acids. Trimming removed 8 bases from V and 0 bases from J; junction bases left unmatched: 12. Details on this clonotype: The antigen is not known.

Input material: PBMCs or a T cell subset sorted from them (not recorded which). This rearrangement joins TRBV12-3 or TRBV12-4 to TRBJ2-6, with 8 nucleotides matching TRBD1. The sequence derives from an adult woman who had mild COVID-19 (a few samples of this study predate the infection). Cell type and time point are not known. The CDR3 sequence: CASGNPGQGHSGANVLTF. DNA of the CDR3: TGTGCCAGCGGTAACCCAGGACAGGGCCACTCTGGGGCCAACGTCCTGACTTTC.